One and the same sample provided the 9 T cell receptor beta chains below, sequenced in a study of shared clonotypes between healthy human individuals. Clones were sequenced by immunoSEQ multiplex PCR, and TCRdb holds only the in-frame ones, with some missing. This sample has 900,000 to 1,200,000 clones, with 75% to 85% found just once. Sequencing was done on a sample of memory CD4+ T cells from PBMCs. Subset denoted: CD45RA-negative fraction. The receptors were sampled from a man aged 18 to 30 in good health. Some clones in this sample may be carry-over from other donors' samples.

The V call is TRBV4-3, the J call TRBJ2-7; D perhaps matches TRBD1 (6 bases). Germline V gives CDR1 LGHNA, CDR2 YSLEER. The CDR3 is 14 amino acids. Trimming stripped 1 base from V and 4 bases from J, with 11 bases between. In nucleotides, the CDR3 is TGCGCCAGCAGCCAAGGACAGGCCCTTTACGAGCAGTACTTC. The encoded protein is CASSQGQALYEQYF.

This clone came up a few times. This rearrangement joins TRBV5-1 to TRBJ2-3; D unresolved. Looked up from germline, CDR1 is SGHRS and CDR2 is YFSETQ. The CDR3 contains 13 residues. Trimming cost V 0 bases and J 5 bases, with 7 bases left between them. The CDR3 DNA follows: TGCGCCAGCAGCTTGGAACCGGAAGATACGCAGTATTTT. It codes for CASSLEPEDTQYF.

For the CDR3, the DNA is TGTGCCAGCAGTGTAGGGGGACTAGCGGGCAATGAGCAGTTCTTC. This gives the protein CASSVGGLAGNEQFF. The V call is TRBV28, the J call TRBJ2-1, with TRBD2 matching 12 bases. Germline V gives CDR1 MDHEN, CDR2 SYDVKM. CDR3 length equals 15 residues. The V segment lost 5 bases and the J segment 6 bases; nucleotides outside the gene matches: 5.

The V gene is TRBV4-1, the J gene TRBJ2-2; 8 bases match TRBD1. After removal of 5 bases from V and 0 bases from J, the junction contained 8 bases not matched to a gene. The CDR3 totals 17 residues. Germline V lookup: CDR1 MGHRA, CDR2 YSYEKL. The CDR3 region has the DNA TGCGCCAGCAGCAAATTACCGGGACAGGCGAACACCGGGGAGCTGTTTTTT. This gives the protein CASSKLPGQANTGELFF.

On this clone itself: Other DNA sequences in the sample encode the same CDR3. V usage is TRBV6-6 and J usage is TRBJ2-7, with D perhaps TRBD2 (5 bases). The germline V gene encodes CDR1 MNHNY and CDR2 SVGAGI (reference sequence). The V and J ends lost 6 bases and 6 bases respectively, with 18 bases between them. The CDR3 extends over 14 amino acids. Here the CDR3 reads CASSSLRDGFEQYF. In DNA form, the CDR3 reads TGTGCCAGCAGCTCCCTACGGGATGGGTTCGAGCAGTACTTC.

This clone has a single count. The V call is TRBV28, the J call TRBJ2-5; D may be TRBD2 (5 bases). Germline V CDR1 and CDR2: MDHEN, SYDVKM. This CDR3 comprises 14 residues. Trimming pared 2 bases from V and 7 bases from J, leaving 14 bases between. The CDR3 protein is CASSLGPSRGTQYF. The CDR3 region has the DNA TGTGCCAGCAGTTTAGGCCCCAGCCGGGGGACCCAGTACTTC.

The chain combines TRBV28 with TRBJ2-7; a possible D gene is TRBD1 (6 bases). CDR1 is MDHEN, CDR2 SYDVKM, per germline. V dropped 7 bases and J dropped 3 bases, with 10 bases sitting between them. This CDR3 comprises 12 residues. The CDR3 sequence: CASNGRGYEQYF. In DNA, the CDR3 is TGTGCCAGCAACGGCAGGGGCTACGAGCAGTACTTC. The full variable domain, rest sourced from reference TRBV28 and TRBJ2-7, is DVKVTQSSRYLVKRTGEKVFLECVQDMDHENMFWYRQDPGLGLRLIYFSYDVKMKEKGDIPEGYSVSREKKERFSLILESASTNQTSMYLCASNGRGYEQYFGPGTRLTVT.

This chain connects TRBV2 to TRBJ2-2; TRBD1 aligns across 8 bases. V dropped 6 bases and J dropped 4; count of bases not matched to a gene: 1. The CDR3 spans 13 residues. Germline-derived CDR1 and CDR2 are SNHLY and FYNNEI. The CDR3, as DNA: TGTGCCAGCAGGACAGGGGTCACCGGGGAGCTGTTTTTT. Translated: CASRTGVTGELFF.

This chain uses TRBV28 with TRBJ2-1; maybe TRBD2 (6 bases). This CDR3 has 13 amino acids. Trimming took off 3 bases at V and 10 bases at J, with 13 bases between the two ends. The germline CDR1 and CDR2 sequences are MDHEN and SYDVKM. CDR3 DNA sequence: TGTGCCAGCAGTTTTTGGAGGGCGGGAGAGCAGTTCTTC. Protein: CASSFWRAGEQFF.